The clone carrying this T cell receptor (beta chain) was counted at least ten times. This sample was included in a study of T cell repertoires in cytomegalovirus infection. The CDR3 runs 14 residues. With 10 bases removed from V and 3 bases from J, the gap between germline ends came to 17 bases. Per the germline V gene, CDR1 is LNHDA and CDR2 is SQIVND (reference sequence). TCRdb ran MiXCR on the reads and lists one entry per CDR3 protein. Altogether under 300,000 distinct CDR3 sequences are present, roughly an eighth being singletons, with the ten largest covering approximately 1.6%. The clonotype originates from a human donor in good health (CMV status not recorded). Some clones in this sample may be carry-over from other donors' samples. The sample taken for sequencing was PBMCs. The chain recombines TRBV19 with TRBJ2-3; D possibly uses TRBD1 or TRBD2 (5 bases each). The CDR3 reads CATNDPGRTDTQYF. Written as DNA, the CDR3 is TGTGCCACCAATGATCCGGGGCGGACAGATACGCAGTATTTT.